The source of this T cell receptor (beta chain) is a study of identical twins. V dropped 4 bases and J dropped 4 bases, with 14 bases sitting between them. This CDR3 region has 14 residues. CDR1 and CDR2 (germline): LGHDT, YNNKEL (reference sequence). TCRdb processed the 5' RACE reads anew with MiXCR; each CDR3 protein has one entry. The sample comprises 1.5 million to 2 million distinct CDR3 sequences, under 35% of which are singletons, and 0.25% to 0.3% rests with the top ten. In this sample, this clonotype turned up many times. V is TRBV3-1 and J is TRBJ2-7; D is possibly TRBD2 (6 bases). This sequence originates from a newborn girl in good health. The material sequenced was cord blood. The CDR3 coding sequence is TGTGCCAGCAGCCCTAGAGGCGGGACTTACGAGCAGTACTTC. Protein product: CASSPRGGTYEQYF.